The following is a T cell receptor beta chain sequence with its context. No antigen is known for it. It was with 60 Vbeta and 13 Jbeta primers that the PCR ran. TCRdb keeps only in-frame clones here, not all; method: immunoSEQ multiplex PCR. The repertoire holds approximately 100,000 clones, with about 75% as singletons. This entry comes from a study of cytomegalovirus exposure and HLA in healthy donors. Study observations and caveats: The study recorded more than 150 TCR beta chains that were cytomegalovirus-associated.

Germline CDR1 SEHNR, CDR2 FQNEAQ (reference sequence). V lost 3 bases to trimming and J lost 4 bases; unmatched junction nucleotides: 8. This CDR3 comprises 15 residues. The sequencing sample was made of PBMCs. The chain recombines TRBV7-9 with TRBJ1-1, with 7 nucleotides matching TRBD1. This TCR was sampled from a woman aged 40 to 50 in good health and CMV-seropositive. Written as DNA, the CDR3 is TGTGCCAGCAGCTTTACACAGGGGCGGGCCACTGAAGCTTTCTTT. The encoded protein is CASSFTQGRATEAFF.